The T cell receptor (beta chain) under discussion was sequenced for a study of shared clonotypes between healthy human individuals. Replicate PCRs run on sorted subsets employed approximately 0.2 ug DNA, around 27,000 T cell genomes. Generated by immunoSEQ multiplex PCR, the TCRdb table keeps only in-frame clones and is missing some. The table has roughly 2.2 million clones, just under 95% seen once. This CDR3 is 13 amino acids long. The germline CDR1 and CDR2 sequences are SEHNR and FQNEAQ (reference sequence). Trimming removed 5 bases from V and 8 bases from J, with 15 bases in between. The V gene is TRBV7-9, the J gene TRBJ1-2; TRBD1 might be the D (5 bases). The TCR sequence derives from a man aged 18 to 30 in good health. Some clones in this sample may be carry-over from other donors' samples. Sequenced input: naive CD4+ T cells from PBMCs. Subset: CD45RA+ positively selected. CDR3: CASSPRGGLGYTF. The CDR3 DNA reads as TGTGCCAGCAGCCCCCGCGGGGGGTTGGGCTACACCTTC.